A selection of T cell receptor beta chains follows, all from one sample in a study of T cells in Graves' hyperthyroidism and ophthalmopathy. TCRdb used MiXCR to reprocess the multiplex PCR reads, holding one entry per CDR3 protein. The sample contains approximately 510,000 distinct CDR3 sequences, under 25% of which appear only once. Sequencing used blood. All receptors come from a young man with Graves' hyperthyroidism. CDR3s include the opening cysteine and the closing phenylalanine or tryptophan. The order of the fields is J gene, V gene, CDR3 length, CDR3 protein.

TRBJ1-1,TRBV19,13,CALRDRVSAEAFF
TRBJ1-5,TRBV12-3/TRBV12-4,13,CASSTGVLQPQHF
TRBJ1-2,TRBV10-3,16,CAISLSGTTLDYGYTF
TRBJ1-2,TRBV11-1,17,CASSLPGTVLFGNGYTF
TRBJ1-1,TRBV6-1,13,CASFWPMNTEAFF
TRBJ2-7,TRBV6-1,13,CASKPEEDYEQYF
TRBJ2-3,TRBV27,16,CASSHLDRPLTDTQYF
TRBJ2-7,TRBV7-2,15,CASSKLAGGAYEQYF
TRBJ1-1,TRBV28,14,CASTAPTRNTEAFF
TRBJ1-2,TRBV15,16,CATSREVMGQGYGYTF
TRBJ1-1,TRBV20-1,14,CSAPRGQMNAEAFF
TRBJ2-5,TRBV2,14,CASSDVLFEETQYF
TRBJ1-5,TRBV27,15,CASIRGRQGKQPQHF
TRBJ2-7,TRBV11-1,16,CASSFRPGQGVYEQYF
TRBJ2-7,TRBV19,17,CASSIRQGAESQDEQYF
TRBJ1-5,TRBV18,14,CASSPSRGDQPQHF
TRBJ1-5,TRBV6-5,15,CASSWTGSGNQPQHF
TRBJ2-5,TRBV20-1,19,CSARGSTGLAGGMGETQYF
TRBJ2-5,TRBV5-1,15,CASRDARGIQETQYF
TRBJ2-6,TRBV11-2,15,CASSSGYSGANVLTF
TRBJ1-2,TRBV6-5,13,CASSDSRAGGYTF
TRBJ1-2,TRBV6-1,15,CASRPEGGNYYGYTF
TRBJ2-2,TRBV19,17,CASSILGQGDRTGELFF
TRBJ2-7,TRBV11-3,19,CASSFGQGKALRGTYEQYF
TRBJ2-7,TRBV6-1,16,CASSHPDRAATYEQYF
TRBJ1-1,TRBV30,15,CAWDNLRTMNTEAFF
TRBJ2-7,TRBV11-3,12,CASSLTGFEQYF
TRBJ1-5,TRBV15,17,CATSRDGWGDGNQPQHF
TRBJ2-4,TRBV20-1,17,CSARDWGATPGKNIQYF
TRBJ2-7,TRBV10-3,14,CAISVGGGQNEQYF
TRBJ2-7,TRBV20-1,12,CSPGEGVYEQYF
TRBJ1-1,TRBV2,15,CASSGRTGVGAEAFF
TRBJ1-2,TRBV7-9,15,CASIKTGRFVDGYTF
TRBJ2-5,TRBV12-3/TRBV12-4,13,CASSYVGLETQYF
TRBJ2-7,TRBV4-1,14,CASSPRQGINEQYF
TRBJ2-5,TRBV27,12,CASRLWQETQYF
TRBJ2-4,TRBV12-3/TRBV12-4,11,CASSDPTARYF